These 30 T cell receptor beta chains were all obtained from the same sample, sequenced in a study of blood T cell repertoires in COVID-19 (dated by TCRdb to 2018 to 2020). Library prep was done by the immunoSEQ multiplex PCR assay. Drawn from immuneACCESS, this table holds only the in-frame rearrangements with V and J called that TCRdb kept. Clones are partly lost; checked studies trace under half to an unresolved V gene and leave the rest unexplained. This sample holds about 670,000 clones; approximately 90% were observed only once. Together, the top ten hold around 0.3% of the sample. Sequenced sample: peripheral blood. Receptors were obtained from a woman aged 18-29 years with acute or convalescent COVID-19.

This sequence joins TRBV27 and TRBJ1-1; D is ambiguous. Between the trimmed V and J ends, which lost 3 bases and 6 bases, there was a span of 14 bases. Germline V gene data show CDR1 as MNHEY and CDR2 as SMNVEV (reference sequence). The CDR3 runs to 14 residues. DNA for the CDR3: TGTGCCAGCAGTTTCTCGGGGAAGAGGGCTGAAGCTTTCTTT. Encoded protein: CASSFSGKRAEAFF.

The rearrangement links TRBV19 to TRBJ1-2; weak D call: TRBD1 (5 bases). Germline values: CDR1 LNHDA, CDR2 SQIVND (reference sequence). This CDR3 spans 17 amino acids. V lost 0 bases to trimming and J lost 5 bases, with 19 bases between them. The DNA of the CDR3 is TGTGCCAGTAGTATAGAAATCGGGGCCGGGACTCGGTATGGCTACACCTTC. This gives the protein CASSIEIGAGTRYGYTF.

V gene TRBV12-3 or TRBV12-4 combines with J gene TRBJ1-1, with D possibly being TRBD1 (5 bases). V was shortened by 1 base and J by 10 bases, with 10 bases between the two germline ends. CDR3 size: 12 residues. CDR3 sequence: CASSLEGDGAFF. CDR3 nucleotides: TGTGCCAGCAGTTTAGAAGGGGATGGAGCTTTCTTT.

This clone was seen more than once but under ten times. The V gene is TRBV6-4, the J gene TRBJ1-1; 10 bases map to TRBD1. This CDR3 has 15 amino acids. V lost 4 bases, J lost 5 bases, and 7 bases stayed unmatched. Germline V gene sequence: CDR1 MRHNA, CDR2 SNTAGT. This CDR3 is CASSAETGGATEAFF. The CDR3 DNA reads TGTGCCAGCAGTGCCGAGACAGGGGGCGCGACTGAAGCTTTCTTT.

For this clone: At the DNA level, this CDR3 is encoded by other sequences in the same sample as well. CDR3 bases: TGTGCCAGCAGCTTGGGACAGCAGTATGGCTACACCTTC. It codes for CASSLGQQYGYTF. V is TRBV5-6 and J is TRBJ1-2; a possible D gene is TRBD1 (5 bases). The CDR3 has 13 residues. The germline gives CDR1 SGHDT, CDR2 YYEEEE. The V end lost 0 bases, the J end lost 5 bases, and 8 bases lay between the germline ends.

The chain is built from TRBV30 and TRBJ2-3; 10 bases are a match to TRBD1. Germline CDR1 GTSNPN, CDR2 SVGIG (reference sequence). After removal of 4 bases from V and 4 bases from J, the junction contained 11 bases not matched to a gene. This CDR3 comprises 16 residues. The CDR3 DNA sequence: TGTGCCTGGAACGAACTCGGGACAGGGGTTCCAGATACGCAGTATTTT. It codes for CAWNELGTGVPDTQYF.

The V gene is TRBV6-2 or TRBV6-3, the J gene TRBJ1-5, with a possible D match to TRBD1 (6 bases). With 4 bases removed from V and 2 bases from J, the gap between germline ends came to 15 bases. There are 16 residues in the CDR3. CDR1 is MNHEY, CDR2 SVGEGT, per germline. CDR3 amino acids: CASSSNTRQGNQPQHF. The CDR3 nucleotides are TGTGCCAGCAGTTCCAATACGCGACAGGGCAATCAGCCCCAGCATTTT.

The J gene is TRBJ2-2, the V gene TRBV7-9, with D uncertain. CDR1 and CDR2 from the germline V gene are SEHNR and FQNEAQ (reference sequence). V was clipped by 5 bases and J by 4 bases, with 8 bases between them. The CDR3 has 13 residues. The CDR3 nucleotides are TGTGCCAGCAGCGGTGCTACCACCGGGGAGCTGTTTTTT. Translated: CASSGATTGELFF.

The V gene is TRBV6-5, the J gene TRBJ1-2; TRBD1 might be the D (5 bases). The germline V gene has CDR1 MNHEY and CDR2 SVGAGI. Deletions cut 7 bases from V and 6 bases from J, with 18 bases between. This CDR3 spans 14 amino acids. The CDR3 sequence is CASTQGSTPNGYTF. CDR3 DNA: TGTGCCAGCACCCAGGGCTCAACCCCAAATGGCTACACCTTC.

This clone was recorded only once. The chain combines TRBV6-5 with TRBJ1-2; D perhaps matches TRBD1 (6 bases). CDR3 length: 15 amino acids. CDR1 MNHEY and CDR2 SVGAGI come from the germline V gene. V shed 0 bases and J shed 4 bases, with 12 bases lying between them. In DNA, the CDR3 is TGTGCCAGCAGTTACTCGACAGGCAAAATCTATGGCTACACCTTC. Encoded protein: CASSYSTGKIYGYTF.

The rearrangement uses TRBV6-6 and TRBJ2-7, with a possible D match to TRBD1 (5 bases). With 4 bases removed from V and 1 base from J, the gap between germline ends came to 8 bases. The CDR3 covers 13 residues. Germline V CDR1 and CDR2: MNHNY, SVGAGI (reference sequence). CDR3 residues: CASSFQGSYEQYF. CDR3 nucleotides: TGTGCCAGCAGTTTCCAGGGTTCCTACGAGCAGTACTTC.

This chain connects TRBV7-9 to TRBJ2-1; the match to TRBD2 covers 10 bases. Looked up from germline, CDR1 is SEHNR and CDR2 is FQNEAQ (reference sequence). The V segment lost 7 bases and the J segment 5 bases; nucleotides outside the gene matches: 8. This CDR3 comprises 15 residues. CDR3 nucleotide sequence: TGTGCCAGCACAAAAGCGGGAGGGCCCGACAATGAGCAGTTCTTC. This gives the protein CASTKAGGPDNEQFF.

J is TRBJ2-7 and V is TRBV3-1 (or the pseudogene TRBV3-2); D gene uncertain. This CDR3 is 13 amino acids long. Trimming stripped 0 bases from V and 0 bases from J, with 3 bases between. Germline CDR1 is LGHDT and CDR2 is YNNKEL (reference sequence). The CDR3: CASSQDCSYEQYF. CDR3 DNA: TGTGCCAGCAGCCAAGACTGCTCCTACGAGCAGTACTTC.

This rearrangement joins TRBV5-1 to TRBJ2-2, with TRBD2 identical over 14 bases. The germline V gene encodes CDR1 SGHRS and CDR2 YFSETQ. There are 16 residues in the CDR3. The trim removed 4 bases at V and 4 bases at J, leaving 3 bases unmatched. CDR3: CASSGGLAGGTGELFF. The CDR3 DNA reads TGCGCCAGCAGCGGTGGACTAGCGGGGGGCACCGGGGAGCTGTTTTTT.

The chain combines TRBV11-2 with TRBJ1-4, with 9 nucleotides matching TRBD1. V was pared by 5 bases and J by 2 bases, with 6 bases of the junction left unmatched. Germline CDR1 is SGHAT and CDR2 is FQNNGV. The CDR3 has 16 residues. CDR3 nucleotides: TGTGCCAGCAGCGCCCGACAGGGGGGGACTAATGAAAAACTGTTTTTT. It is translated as CASSARQGGTNEKLFF.

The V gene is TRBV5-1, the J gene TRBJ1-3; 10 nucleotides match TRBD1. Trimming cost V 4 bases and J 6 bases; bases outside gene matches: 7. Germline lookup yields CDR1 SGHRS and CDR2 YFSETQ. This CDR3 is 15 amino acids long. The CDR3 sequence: CASSPPGTGANTIYF. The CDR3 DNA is TGCGCCAGCAGCCCCCCCGGGACAGGGGCAAACACCATATATTTT.

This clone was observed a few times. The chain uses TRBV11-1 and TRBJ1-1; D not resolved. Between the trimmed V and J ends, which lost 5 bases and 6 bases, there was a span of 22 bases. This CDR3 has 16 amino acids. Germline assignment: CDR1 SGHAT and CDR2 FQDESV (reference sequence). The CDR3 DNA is TGTGCCAGCAGCCCGGTAGCTTGGAGGGATGGCGCTGAAGCTTTCTTT. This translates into CASSPVAWRDGAEAFF.

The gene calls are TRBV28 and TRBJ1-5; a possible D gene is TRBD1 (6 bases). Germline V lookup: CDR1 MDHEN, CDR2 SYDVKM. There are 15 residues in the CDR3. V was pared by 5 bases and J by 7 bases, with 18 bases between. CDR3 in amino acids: CASSPGGQGIQPQHF. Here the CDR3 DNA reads TGTGCCAGCAGTCCCGGTGGGCAGGGGATACAGCCCCAGCATTTT.

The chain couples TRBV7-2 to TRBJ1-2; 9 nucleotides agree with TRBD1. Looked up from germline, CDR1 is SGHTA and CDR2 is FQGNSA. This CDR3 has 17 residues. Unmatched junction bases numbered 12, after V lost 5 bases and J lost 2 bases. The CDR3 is CASSHRTGAGGNYGYTF. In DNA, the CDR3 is TGTGCCAGCAGCCACAGGACAGGGGCTGGGGGGAACTATGGCTACACCTTC.

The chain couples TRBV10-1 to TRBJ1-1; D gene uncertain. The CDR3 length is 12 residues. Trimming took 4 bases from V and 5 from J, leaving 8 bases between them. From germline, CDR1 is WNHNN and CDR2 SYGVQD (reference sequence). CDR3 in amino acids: CASSAGRTEAFF. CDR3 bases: TGCGCCAGCAGTGCGGGAAGGACTGAAGCTTTCTTT.

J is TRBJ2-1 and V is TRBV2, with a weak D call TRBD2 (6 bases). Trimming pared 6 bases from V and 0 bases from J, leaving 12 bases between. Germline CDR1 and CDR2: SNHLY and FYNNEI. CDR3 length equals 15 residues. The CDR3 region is CASRAGTFSYNEQFF. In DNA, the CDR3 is TGTGCCAGCAGAGCCGGGACTTTCTCCTACAATGAGCAGTTCTTC.

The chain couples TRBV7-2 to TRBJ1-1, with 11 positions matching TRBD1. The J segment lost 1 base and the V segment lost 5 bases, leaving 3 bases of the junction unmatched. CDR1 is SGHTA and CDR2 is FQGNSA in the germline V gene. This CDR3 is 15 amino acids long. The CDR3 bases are TGTGCCAGCAGCCTCGGACAGGGGGCGAACACTGAAGCTTTCTTT. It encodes CASSLGQGANTEAFF.

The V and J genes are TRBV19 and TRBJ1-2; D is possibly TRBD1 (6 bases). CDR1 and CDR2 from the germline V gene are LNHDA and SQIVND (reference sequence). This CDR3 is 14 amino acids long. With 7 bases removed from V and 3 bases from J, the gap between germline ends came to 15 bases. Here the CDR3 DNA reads TGTGCCAGTACCATGAGGGGGACGGACTATGGCTACACCTTC. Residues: CASTMRGTDYGYTF.

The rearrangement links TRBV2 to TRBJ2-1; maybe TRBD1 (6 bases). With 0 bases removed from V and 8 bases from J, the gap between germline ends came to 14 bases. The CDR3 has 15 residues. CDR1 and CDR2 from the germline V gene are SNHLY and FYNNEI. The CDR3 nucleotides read TGTGCCAGCAGTGAAGCGGGACAAGTAGGGGATGAGCAGTTCTTC. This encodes CASSEAGQVGDEQFF.

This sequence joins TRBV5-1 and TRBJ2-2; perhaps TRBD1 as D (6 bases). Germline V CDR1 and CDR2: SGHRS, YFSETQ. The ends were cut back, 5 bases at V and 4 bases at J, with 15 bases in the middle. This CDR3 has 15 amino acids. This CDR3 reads CASSRQDTSTGELFF. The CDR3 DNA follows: TGCGCCAGCAGTCGACAGGACACAAGCACCGGGGAGCTGTTTTTT.

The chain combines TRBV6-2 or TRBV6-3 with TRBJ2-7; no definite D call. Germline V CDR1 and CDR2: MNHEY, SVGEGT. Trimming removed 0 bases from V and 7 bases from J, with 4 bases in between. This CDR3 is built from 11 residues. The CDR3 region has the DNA TGTGCCAGCAGTTACTCGAGGGAGCAGTACTTC. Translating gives CASSYSREQYF.

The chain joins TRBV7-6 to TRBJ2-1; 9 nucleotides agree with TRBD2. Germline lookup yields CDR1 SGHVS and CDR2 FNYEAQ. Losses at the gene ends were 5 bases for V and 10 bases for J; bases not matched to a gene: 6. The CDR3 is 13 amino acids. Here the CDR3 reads CASSPGLAIEQFF. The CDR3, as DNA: TGTGCCAGCAGCCCCGGACTAGCGATCGAGCAGTTCTTC. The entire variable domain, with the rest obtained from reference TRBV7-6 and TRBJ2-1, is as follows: GAGVSQSPRYKVTKRGQDVALRCDPISGHVSLYWYRQALGQGPEFLTYFNYEAQQDKSGLPNDRFSAERPEGSISTLTIQRTEQRDSAMYRCASSPGLAIEQFFGPGTRLTVL.

The CDR3 region has the DNA TGTGCCAGCAGTGAATGGTGGGGGGGCTATGGCTACACCTTC. This gives the protein CASSEWWGGYGYTF. The chain combines TRBV25-1 with TRBJ1-2, with D possibly matching TRBD1 (5 bases). The germline gives CDR1 MGHDK, CDR2 SYGVNS. V was shortened by 1 base and J by 4 bases, with 10 bases between the two germline ends. The CDR3 has 14 residues.

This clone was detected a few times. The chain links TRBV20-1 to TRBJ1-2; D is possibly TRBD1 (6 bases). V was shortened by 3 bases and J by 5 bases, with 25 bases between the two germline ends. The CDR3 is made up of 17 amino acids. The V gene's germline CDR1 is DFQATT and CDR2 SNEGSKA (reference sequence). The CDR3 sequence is CSASGTPTGTSPYGYTF. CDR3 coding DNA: TGCAGTGCTAGTGGGACCCCGACAGGCACCTCCCCATATGGCTACACCTTC.

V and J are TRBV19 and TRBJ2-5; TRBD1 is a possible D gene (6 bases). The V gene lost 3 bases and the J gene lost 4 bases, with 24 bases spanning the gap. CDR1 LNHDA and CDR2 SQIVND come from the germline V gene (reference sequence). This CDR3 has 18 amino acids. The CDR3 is CASSIMGAGALRGETQYF. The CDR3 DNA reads TGTGCCAGTAGTATCATGGGTGCAGGGGCCCTGCGAGGAGAGACCCAGTACTTC.